Following are 29 T cell receptor beta chains from one sample sequenced in a study of CD8 T cells in ankylosing spondylitis. TCRdb processed the 5' RACE reads anew with MiXCR; each CDR3 protein has one entry. This table has a few hundred thousand distinct CDR3 sequences, 20% to 25% appearing once. Sequenced input: blood, either unsorted or a sorted T cell fraction (not recorded which). Receptors were obtained from a male donor with ankylosing spondylitis or in good health (not recorded which).

The genes are TRBV25-1 and TRBJ2-7, with TRBD2 identical over 8 bases. The CDR3 has 15 amino acids. The V and J ends lost 5 bases and 0 bases, in that order; junction bases with no gene match: 6. Looked up from germline, CDR1 is MGHDK and CDR2 is SYGVNS. In DNA form, the CDR3 reads TGTGCCAGCAGTCGGGGGGGGTTGAGCTCCTACGAGCAGTACTTC. As protein: CASSRGGLSSYEQYF.

This clonotype was seen a handful of times. CDR3 DNA: TGTGCCAGCAGTTCAGAGGGGATGGGGTTCTTAGGCACAGATACGCAGTATTTT. This codes for CASSSEGMGFLGTDTQYF. The chain is built from TRBV12-3 or TRBV12-4 and TRBJ2-3, with D perhaps TRBD1 or TRBD2 (5 bases each). The CDR3 is 18 residues long. Deletions cut 4 bases from V and 1 base from J, with 21 bases between.

The chain carries TRBV29-1 and TRBJ1-2; 7 bases line up with TRBD1. CDR1 and CDR2 (germline): SQVTM, ANQGSEA. The CDR3 has 12 amino acids. V shed 5 bases and J 7 bases; nucleotides not matched to a gene: 7. CDR3 coding DNA: TGCAGCGTTTACGGGCCAGGGGGTGGCTACACCTTC. It specifies CSVYGPGGGYTF.

The genes are TRBV3-1 and TRBJ1-1; the D gene is possibly TRBD1 (6 bases). V was clipped by 1 base and J by 4 bases, with 19 bases between them. CDR1 and CDR2 (germline): LGHDT, YNNKEL (reference sequence). This CDR3 has 17 residues. The CDR3 region is CASSQVLIGGFVTEAFF. Written as DNA, the CDR3 is TGTGCCAGCAGCCAAGTTTTGATCGGGGGCTTTGTCACTGAAGCTTTCTTT.

The chain combines TRBV12-3 or TRBV12-4 with TRBJ2-7, with 10 bases lining up with TRBD1. This CDR3 is 15 amino acids long. J lost 2 bases, V lost 5 bases, and 6 bases had no gene match. This chain's CDR3 is CASSPRDRGAYEQYF. CDR3 nucleotide sequence: TGTGCCAGCAGTCCTCGGGACAGGGGAGCCTACGAGCAGTACTTC.

V usage is TRBV12-3 or TRBV12-4 and J usage is TRBJ2-7, with D uncertain. With 5 bases removed from V and 2 bases from J, the gap between germline ends came to 13 bases. The CDR3 is 14 residues long. The CDR3: CASSQSRVTYEQYF. In DNA, the CDR3 is TGTGCCAGCAGTCAATCTAGGGTAACCTACGAGCAGTACTTC.

This clonotype was picked up one time. This chain connects TRBV6-2 or TRBV6-3 to TRBJ2-2; TRBD1 matches 9 bases. This CDR3 is 16 amino acids long. Germline V gives CDR1 MNHEY, CDR2 SVGEGT. V lost 6 bases to trimming and J lost 2 bases; unmatched junction nucleotides: 7. The CDR3 here is CASSRPGQGNTGELFF. Here the CDR3 DNA reads TGTGCCAGCAGCCGTCCGGGACAGGGCAACACCGGGGAGCTGTTTTTT.

This clonotype was counted only a few times. This chain connects TRBV29-1 to TRBJ2-1; D remains unclear. The germline V gene encodes CDR1 SQVTM and CDR2 ANQGSEA. Trimming removed 3 bases from V and 0 bases from J, with 9 bases in between. This CDR3 has 14 residues. CDR3 nucleotides: TGCAGCGTTGAGCCCAGCGACTCCTACAATGAGCAGTTCTTC. Its translation: CSVEPSDSYNEQFF.

A few counts support this clonotype. This chain uses TRBV29-1 with TRBJ2-1, with 7 bases that match TRBD2. V lost 6 bases to trimming and J lost 8 bases; unmatched junction nucleotides: 4. The CDR3 runs to 11 residues. CDR1 is SQVTM, CDR2 ANQGSEA, per germline. CDR3 sequence: CSVGTTYEQFF. CDR3 coding DNA: TGCAGCGTGGGGACTACCTATGAGCAGTTCTTC.

This clonotype was counted between two and nine times. This chain connects TRBV30 to TRBJ2-3; unclear D gene. The CDR3 has 11 amino acids. V lost 3 bases, J lost 4 bases, and 5 bases lay in between. Germline assignment: CDR1 GTSNPN and CDR2 SVGIG (reference sequence). DNA of the CDR3: TGTGCCTGGAGCGCGGCAGATACGCAGTATTTT. This codes for CAWSAADTQYF.

This clonotype has more than one count but fewer than ten. The chain uses TRBV25-1 and TRBJ2-5, with D tentatively TRBD1 (5 bases). Germline CDR1 is MGHDK and CDR2 is SYGVNS. V shed 7 bases and J shed 4 bases, with 10 bases lying between them. This CDR3 region has 12 residues. In DNA, the CDR3 is TGTGCCAGCAAGGGGATAGGAGAGACCCAGTACTTC. Protein sequence: CASKGIGETQYF.

The J gene is TRBJ2-7, the V gene TRBV12-3 or TRBV12-4; tentative D call: TRBD2 (6 bases). The V and J ends lost 5 bases and 2 bases respectively, with 13 bases between them. The CDR3 contains 14 residues. The chain's CDR3 is CASSPGGRTYEQYF. CDR3 in DNA: TGTGCCAGCAGTCCCGGGGGACGGACCTACGAGCAGTACTTC.

The genes are TRBV7-2 and TRBJ2-1, with 8 bases identical to TRBD2. Looked up from germline, CDR1 is SGHTA and CDR2 is FQGNSA. This CDR3 has 14 residues. V lost 6 bases and J lost 5; bases outside the gene matches: 6. The CDR3 sequence is CASSRSGGHNEQFF. Written as DNA, the CDR3 is TGTGCCAGCAGTCGCAGCGGGGGCCACAATGAGCAGTTCTTC. Based on the CDR3 plus reference TRBV7-2 and TRBJ2-1, the full variable domain is GAGVSQSPSNKVTEKGKDVELRCDPISGHTALYWYRQSLGQGLEFLIYFQGNSAPDKSGLPSDRFSAERTGGSVSTLTIQRTQQEDSAVYLCASSRSGGHNEQFFGPGTRLTVL.

The chain joins TRBV7-9 to TRBJ2-3; no definite D call. Per germline, CDR1 SEHNR and CDR2 FQNEAQ (reference sequence). Trimming pared 5 bases from V and 1 base from J, leaving 10 bases between. The CDR3 spans 14 residues. This chain's CDR3 is CASSPVDGTDTQYF. As DNA, the CDR3 is TGTGCCAGCAGCCCTGTTGACGGCACAGATACGCAGTATTTT.

The chain joins TRBV7-2 to TRBJ2-1, with 9 bases aligning to TRBD2. The ends lost 2 bases at V and 7 bases at J; junction bases unmatched: 6. In germline, CDR1 is SGHTA, CDR2 FQGNSA. The CDR3 covers 15 residues. The CDR3 reads CASSLFAGGVNEQFF. CDR3 nucleotide sequence: TGTGCCAGCAGCTTATTCGCGGGGGGGGTAAATGAGCAGTTCTTC.

This chain connects TRBV11-2 to TRBJ2-5; possible D gene TRBD1, 5 bases. Germline CDR1 reads SGHAT; CDR2 reads FQNNGV. Trimming took off 5 bases at V and 1 base at J, with 14 bases between the two ends. The CDR3 sequence is 15 residues long. CDR3 protein: CASSRFDSLQETQYF. DNA of the CDR3: TGTGCCAGCAGCCGATTCGACAGTCTCCAAGAGACCCAGTACTTC.

This clonotype has just a few counts. The gene calls are TRBV7-9 and TRBJ2-1; TRBD2 might be the D (6 bases). V was trimmed by 7 bases and J by 4 bases, leaving 20 bases between them. The CDR3 consists of 16 residues. Germline values: CDR1 SEHNR, CDR2 FQNEAQ (reference sequence). CDR3 protein: CASTPGWGDGYNEQFF. Here the CDR3 DNA reads TGTGCCAGCACCCCAGGGTGGGGGGATGGTTACAATGAGCAGTTCTTC.

A few counts support this clonotype. The rearrangement links TRBV10-3 to TRBJ1-1; no definite D call. The V gene lost 1 base and the J gene lost 3 bases, with 9 bases spanning the gap. CDR1 is ENHRY and CDR2 is SYGVKD in the germline V gene. The CDR3 extends over 14 amino acids. The CDR3 DNA follows: TGTGCCATCAGTGAGTATGGGGTACACACTGAAGCTTTCTTT. Its protein is CAISEYGVHTEAFF.

The chain employs TRBV4-1 and TRBJ2-5, with TRBD1 matching over 7 bases. V was clipped by 6 bases and J by 2 bases; unmatched bases: 9. This CDR3 has 15 amino acids. The germline CDR1 and CDR2 sequences are MGHRA and YSYEKL. The CDR3 sequence is CASRDSGTVQETQYF. In DNA form, the CDR3 reads TGCGCCAGCAGGGACTCCGGGACAGTACAAGAGACCCAGTACTTC.

The V gene is TRBV6-1, the J gene TRBJ1-4, with 7 bases aligning to TRBD1. This CDR3 is built from 15 residues. Germline CDR1 MNHNS, CDR2 SASEGT. V lost 7 bases and J lost 5; bases outside the gene matches: 10. CDR3 nucleotides: TGTGCCAGCAACGAAGGCGGGACAGTAAATGAAAAACTGTTTTTT. This sequence encodes CASNEGGTVNEKLFF.

This chain links TRBV12-3 or TRBV12-4 with TRBJ2-5, with TRBD1 as a possible D gene (6 bases). Trimming cost V 6 bases and J 5 bases, with 13 bases left between them. CDR3 length: 13 amino acids. The CDR3 coding sequence is TGTGCCAGCAGAGCACAGGGAGTCGAGACCCAGTACTTC. It specifies CASRAQGVETQYF.

The DNA for the CDR3 is TGCGCCAGCAGCCAAGACCAACTAGCGGTGGGGGAGCAGTACTTC. Translation gives CASSQDQLAVGEQYF. The rearrangement joins TRBV4-1 to TRBJ2-7, with 8 bases aligning to TRBD2. This CDR3 has 15 residues. V was pared by 0 bases and J by 7 bases, with 8 bases of the junction left unmatched. The germline V gene encodes CDR1 MGHRA and CDR2 YSYEKL.

This chain links TRBV12-3 or TRBV12-4 with TRBJ2-1; 10 bases align to TRBD2. The CDR3 is made up of 20 amino acids. The J segment lost 0 bases and the V segment lost 4 bases, leaving 15 bases of the junction unmatched. CDR3 DNA sequence: TGTGCCAGCAGTTCCCCGGGGGTGATAGCGGGGGGCAGCTCCTACAATGAGCAGTTCTTC. Its protein is CASSSPGVIAGGSSYNEQFF.

This clonotype appeared a few times. The rearrangement uses TRBV30 and TRBJ1-6; 8 bases map to TRBD1. Per germline, CDR1 GTSNPN and CDR2 SVGIG (reference sequence). The ends lost 7 bases at V and 5 bases at J; junction bases unmatched: 10. The CDR3 is made up of 15 amino acids. The DNA for the CDR3 is TGTGCCTCCCAGAAGGACAGGGCGGATAATTCACCCCTCCACTTT. Translating it yields CASQKDRADNSPLHF.

The chain recombines TRBV5-5 with TRBJ1-2; 7 bases are a match to TRBD1. CDR3 length: 14 residues. Germline CDR1 reads SGHKS; CDR2 reads YYEKEE (reference sequence). Unmatched junction bases numbered 6, after V lost 3 bases and J lost 4 bases. In nucleotides, the CDR3 is TGTGCCAGCAGCTCCGATGGGACAGTCTATGGCTACACCTTC. This sequence encodes CASSSDGTVYGYTF.

The chain is built from TRBV6-5 and TRBJ2-5; 7 positions match TRBD2. V gave up 4 bases and J gave up 2 bases; unmatched junction bases: 10. The CDR3 length is 16 residues. From germline, CDR1 is MNHEY and CDR2 SVGAGI. CDR3 protein: CASSSSTTSTQETQYF. The CDR3 nucleotides are TGTGCCAGCAGTTCTTCCACGACTAGCACACAAGAGACCCAGTACTTC.

The gene calls are TRBV7-2 and TRBJ2-7; 10 bases line up with TRBD2. CDR1 is SGHTA, CDR2 FQGNSA, per germline. The CDR3 extends over 15 amino acids. J lost 2 bases, V lost 5 bases, and 6 bases had no gene match. This CDR3 reads CASSHRSGGAYEQYF. The CDR3 region has the DNA TGTGCCAGCAGCCACCGAAGCGGGGGGGCCTACGAGCAGTACTTC.

This chain joins TRBV9 and TRBJ2-3; TRBD2 is a possible D gene (6 bases). This CDR3 is 14 amino acids long. The germline V gene has CDR1 SGDLS and CDR2 YYNGEE. The ends were cut back, 4 bases at V and 6 bases at J, with 15 bases in the middle. The CDR3 loop is CASSPYTSSDTQYF. CDR3 bases: TGTGCCAGCAGCCCTTACACTAGCTCCGATACGCAGTATTTT.

For this clonotype: Compared with germline, one end of the junction differs, possibly owing to a read error. This sequence joins TRBV2 and TRBJ2-6; the D gene is possibly TRBD1 (6 bases). The CDR3 totals 18 residues. The germline V gene encodes CDR1 SNHLY and CDR2 FYNNEI. CDR3 region: CTSSLDSRSRSGANVLTF. CDR3 bases: TGTACCAGCAGTTTGGACAGCCGCTCCCGCTCTGGGGCCAACGTCCTGACTTTC.